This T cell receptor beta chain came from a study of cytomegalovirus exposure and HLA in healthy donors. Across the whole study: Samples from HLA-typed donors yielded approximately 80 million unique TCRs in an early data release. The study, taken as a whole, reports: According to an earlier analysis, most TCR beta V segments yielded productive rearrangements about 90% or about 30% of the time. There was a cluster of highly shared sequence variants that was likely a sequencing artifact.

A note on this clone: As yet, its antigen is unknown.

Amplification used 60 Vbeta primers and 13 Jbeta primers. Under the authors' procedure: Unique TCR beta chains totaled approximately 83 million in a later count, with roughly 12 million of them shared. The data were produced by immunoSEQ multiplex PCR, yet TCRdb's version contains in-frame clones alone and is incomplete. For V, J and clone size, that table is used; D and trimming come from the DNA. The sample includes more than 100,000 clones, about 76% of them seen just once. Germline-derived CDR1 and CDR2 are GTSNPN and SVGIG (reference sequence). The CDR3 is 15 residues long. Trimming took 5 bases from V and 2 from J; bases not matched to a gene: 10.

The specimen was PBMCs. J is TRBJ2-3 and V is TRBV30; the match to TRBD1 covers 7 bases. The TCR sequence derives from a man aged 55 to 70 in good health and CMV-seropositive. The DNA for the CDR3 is TGTGCCTGGTTATTAACAGGGGCCATCACAGATACGCAGTATTTT. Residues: CAWLLTGAITDTQYF.